This T cell receptor (beta chain) was sequenced in a study of long-term antiretroviral therapy in people with HIV. Notes on the study in general: The repertoire was dominated at all time points by clones expanded before ART.

An immunoSEQ assay, version v3.0, was performed at survey level. The target of sequencing was about 40,000-50,000 T-cell genomes per sample. Clones were sequenced by immunoSEQ multiplex PCR, and TCRdb holds only the in-frame ones, with some missing. This table has approximately 26,000 clones, around 85% appearing once. There were about 1-11 million cryopreserved PBMC in the samples before DNA extraction. Germline CDR1 SGDLS, CDR2 YYNGEE. Trimming left V 2 bases short and J 6 bases short, with 15 bases between. This CDR3 has 14 amino acids. In regard to this clone: Its antigen is as yet unknown.

The origin of this receptor is a man in his forties or fifties with HIV. The specimen was unsorted PBMCs, collected 2.3 years after starting antiretroviral therapy. V gene TRBV9 combines with J gene TRBJ2-7; D may be TRBD2 (5 bases). The CDR3 bases are TGTGCCAGCAGCGTTACGGGGTTTCAGGTCGAGCAGTACTTC. Amino acid sequence: CASSVTGFQVEQYF.